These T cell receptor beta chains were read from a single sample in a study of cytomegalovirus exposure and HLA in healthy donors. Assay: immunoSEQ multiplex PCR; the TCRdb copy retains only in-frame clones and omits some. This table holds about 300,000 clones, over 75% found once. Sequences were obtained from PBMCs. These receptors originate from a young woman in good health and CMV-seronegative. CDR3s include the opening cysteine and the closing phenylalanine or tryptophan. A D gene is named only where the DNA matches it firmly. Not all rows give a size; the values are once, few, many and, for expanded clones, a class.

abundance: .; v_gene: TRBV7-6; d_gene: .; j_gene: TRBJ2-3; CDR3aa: CASSSRERTRTDTQYF; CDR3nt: TGTGCCAGCAGCTCTAGAGAGCGGACCCGCACAGATACGCAGTATTTT
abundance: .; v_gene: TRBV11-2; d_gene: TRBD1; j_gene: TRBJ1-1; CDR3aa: CASSLTGAWTEAFF; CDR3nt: TGTGCCAGCAGCTTAACAGGGGCTTGGACTGAAGCTTTCTTT
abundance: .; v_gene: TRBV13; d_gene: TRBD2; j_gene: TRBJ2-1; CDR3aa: CASSLGGRAYNEQFF; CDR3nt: TGTGCCAGCAGCTTAGGCGGGAGGGCCTACAATGAGCAGTTCTTC
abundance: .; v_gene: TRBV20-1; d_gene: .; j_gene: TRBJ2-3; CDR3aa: CSAREDTQYF; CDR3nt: TGCAGTGCTAGGGAGGATACGCAGTATTTT
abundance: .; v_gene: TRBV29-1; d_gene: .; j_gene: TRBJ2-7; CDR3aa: CSVDQGNKQYF; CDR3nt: TGCAGCGTTGACCAGGGTAACAAGCAGTACTTC
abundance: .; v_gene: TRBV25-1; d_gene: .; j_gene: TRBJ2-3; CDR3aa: CASSEFGRDTQYF; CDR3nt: TGTGCCAGCAGTGAATTTGGCAGAGATACGCAGTATTTT
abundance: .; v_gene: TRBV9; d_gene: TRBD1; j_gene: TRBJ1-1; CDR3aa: CASSVTDRGFAEAFF; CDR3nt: TGTGCCAGCAGCGTAACGGACAGGGGGTTTGCGGAAGCTTTCTTT
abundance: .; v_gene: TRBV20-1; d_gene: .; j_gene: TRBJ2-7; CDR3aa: CSAAPDEQYF; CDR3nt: TGCAGTGCTGCCCCAGACGAGCAGTACTTC
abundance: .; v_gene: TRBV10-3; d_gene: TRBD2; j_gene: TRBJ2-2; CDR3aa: CAITRTGTSENTGELFF; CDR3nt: TGTGCCATCACCCGAACCGGGACTAGCGAAAACACCGGGGAGCTGTTTTTT
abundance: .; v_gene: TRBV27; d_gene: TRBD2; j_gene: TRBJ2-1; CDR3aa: CASRSGTGPYNEQFF; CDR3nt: TGTGCCAGCAGAAGCGGGACCGGGCCTTACAATGAGCAGTTCTTC
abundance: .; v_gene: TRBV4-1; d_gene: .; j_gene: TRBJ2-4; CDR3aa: CASSPADLNIQYF; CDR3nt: TGCGCCAGCAGCCCCGCGGACTTGAACATTCAGTACTTC
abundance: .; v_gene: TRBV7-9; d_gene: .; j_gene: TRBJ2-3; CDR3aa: CASSYPAGQTIPSDTQYF; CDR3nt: TGTGCCAGCAGCTACCCCGCCGGACAGACCATCCCATCAGATACGCAGTATTTT
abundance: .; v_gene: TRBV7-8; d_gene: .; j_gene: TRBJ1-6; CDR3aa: CASAGEGSYNSPLHF; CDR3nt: TGTGCCAGCGCGGGTGAAGGGTCCTATAATTCACCCCTCCACTTT
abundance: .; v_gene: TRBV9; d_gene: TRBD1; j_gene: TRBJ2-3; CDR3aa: CASSVHRTGASSSPSTDTQYF; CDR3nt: TGTGCCAGCAGCGTACATAGGACAGGGGCATCTTCGAGCCCTAGCACAGATACGCAGTATTTT
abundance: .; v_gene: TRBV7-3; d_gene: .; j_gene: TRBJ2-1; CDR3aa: CASSLVALSSYNEQFF; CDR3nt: TGTGCCAGCAGCTTGGTAGCGCTGAGCTCCTACAATGAGCAGTTCTTC
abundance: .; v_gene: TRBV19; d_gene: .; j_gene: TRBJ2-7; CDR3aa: CASSVSSIDRLGTYEQYF; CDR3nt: TGTGCCAGTAGTGTAAGCTCAATAGACAGGTTGGGGACCTACGAGCAGTACTTC
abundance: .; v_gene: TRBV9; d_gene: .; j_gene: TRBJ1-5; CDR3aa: CASSVAGEGQPQHF; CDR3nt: TGTGCCAGCAGCGTAGCAGGAGAGGGTCAGCCCCAGCATTTT
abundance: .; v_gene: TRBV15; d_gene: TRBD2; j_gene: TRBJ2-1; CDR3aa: CATSRGGLAGGNEQFF; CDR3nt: TGTGCCACCAGCAGAGGAGGGCTAGCGGGAGGCAATGAGCAGTTCTTC
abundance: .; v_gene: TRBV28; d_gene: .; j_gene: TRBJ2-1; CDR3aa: CASKRVSYNEQFF; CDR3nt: TGTGCCAGCAAGAGGGTGTCCTACAATGAGCAGTTCTTC
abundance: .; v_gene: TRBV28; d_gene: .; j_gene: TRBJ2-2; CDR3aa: CASSPPKAGANTGELFF; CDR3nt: TGTGCCAGCAGTCCCCCTAAGGCAGGGGCGAACACCGGGGAGCTGTTTTTT
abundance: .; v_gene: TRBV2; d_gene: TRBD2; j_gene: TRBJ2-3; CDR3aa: CASSEEVLAGITDTQYF; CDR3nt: TGTGCCAGCAGTGAAGAGGTGCTAGCGGGGATCACAGATACGCAGTATTTT
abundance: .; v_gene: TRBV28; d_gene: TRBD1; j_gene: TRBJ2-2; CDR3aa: CASTRGFNTGELFF; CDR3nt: TGTGCCAGCACCAGGGGGTTCAACACCGGGGAGCTGTTTTTT
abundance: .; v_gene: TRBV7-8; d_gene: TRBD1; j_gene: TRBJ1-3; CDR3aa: CASKNRGSGNTIYF; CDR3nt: TGTGCCAGCAAAAACAGGGGTTCTGGAAACACCATATATTTT
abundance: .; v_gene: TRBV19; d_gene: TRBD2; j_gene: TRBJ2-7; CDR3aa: CASSMAGGVEQYF; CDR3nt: TGTGCCAGTAGTATGGCGGGAGGGGTCGAGCAGTACTTC
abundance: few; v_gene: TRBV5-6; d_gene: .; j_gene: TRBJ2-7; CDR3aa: CASSSGRSYEQYF; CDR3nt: TGTGCCAGCAGCTCCGGTCGTTCCTACGAGCAGTACTTC
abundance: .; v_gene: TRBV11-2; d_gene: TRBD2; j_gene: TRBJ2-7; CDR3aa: CASSLTGTSKFEQYF; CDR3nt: TGTGCCAGCAGCTTGACCGGGACTAGTAAGTTCGAGCAGTACTTC
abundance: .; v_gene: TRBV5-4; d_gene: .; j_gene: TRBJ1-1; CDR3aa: CASRGLYTEAFF; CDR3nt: TGTGCCAGCAGGGGACTCTACACTGAAGCTTTCTTT
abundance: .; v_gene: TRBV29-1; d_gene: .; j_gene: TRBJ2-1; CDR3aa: CSVEMLYNEQFF; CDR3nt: TGCAGCGTTGAGATGCTATACAATGAGCAGTTCTTC
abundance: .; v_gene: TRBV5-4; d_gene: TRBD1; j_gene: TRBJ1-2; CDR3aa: CASSLASSGGNYGYTF; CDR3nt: TGTGCCAGCAGCTTGGCCTCGTCAGGGGGTAACTATGGCTACACCTTC
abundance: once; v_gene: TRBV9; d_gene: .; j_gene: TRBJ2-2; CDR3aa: CASSVGGAGELFF; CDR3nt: TGTGCCAGCAGCGTAGGGGGGGCCGGGGAGCTGTTTTTT
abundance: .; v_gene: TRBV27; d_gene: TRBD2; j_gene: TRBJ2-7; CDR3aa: CASSLRPSGTSAEQYF; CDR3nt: TGTGCCAGCAGTTTGCGGCCTAGCGGGACCTCAGCCGAGCAGTACTTC
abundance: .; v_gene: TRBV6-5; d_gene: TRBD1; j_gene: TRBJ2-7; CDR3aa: CASSRGQGHPYEQYF; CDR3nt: TGTGCCAGCAGCCGGGGACAGGGGCACCCCTACGAGCAGTACTTC